Below, one TCR beta chain is given with its context. No antigen is known for it. Germline CDR1 and CDR2: MDHEN and SYDVKM. Trimming left V 3 bases short and J 14 bases short, with 10 bases between. This CDR3 has 11 amino acids. The record originates from a study of graft-versus-host responses after intestinal transplantation. This table comes from immunoSEQ multiplex PCR, and its TCRdb copy is limited to in-frame clones, with some not included. The repertoire holds about 36,000 clones, with roughly 95% as singletons. The receptor was derived from a human donor who was the organ donor for an intestinal transplant. The sample in question was unstimulated CD4+ T cells sorted from spleen or lymph node cells, obtained before transplant. The chain links TRBV28 to TRBJ1-4; unclear D gene. The CDR3 sequence is CASSFRGWLFF. As DNA, the CDR3 is TGTGCCAGCAGTTTTCGGGGATGGCTGTTTTTT.